This T cell receptor (beta chain) was sequenced during a study of control samples from healthy donors and cancer patients. Generated by immunoSEQ multiplex PCR, the TCRdb table keeps only in-frame clones and is missing some. The table lists about 180,000 clones, approximately 94% of them singletons. The CDR3 is 14 amino acids. V was clipped by 4 bases and J by 0 bases, with 13 bases between them. The germline V gene encodes CDR1 SQVTM and CDR2 ANQGSEA. The sequenced material came from blood. This chain connects TRBV29-1 to TRBJ2-7, with D tentatively TRBD2 (6 bases). This TCR came from a man aged 30-40 years in good health. The CDR3 nucleotides read TGCAGCGTTGGCCGGGACTTAAGCTCCTACGAGCAGTACTTC. This encodes CSVGRDLSSYEQYF.